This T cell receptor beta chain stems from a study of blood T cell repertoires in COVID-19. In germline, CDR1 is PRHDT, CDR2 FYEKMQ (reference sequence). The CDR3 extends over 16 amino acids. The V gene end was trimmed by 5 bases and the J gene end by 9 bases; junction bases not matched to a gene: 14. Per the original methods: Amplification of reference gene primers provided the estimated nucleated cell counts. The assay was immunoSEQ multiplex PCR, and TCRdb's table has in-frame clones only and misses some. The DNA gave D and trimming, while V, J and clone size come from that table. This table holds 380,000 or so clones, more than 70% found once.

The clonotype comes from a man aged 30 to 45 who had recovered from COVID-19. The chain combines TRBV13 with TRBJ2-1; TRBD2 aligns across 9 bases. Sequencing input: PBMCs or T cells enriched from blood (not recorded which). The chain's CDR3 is CASSPTGAGGFGEQFF. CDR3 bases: TGTGCCAGCAGCCCGACTGGGGCGGGGGGGTTTGGTGAGCAGTTCTTC.